In its sample, the clone carrying this TCR beta chain was seen once. Given a much more abundant clone one base away, this may be a read error. The data derive from a study of blood T cells in healthy people across ages. About the study: The capture of about one barcoded beta molecule per two T cells was achieved by template switching.

Then a second PCR, running about 6 to 11 cycles, was carried out with a sample-barcoded 5' primer and a J-beta primer mix. One entry per CDR3 protein results from TCRdb running MiXCR on the 5' RACE reads. The sample records just under 900,000 distinct CDR3 sequences, about 30% being singletons. V lost 1 base to trimming and J lost 2 bases; unmatched junction nucleotides: 7. Germline assignment: CDR1 DFQATT and CDR2 SNEGSKA (reference sequence). The CDR3 runs to 15 residues. The chain employs TRBV20-1 and TRBJ2-7; TRBD2 agrees at 8 bases. The clonotype comes from an elderly woman in good health. The source material was blood. The CDR3: CSARGLSGGAYEQYF. The CDR3 bases are TGCAGTGCTAGAGGTCTGTCCGGGGGGGCCTACGAGCAGTACTTC.